One and the same sample provided the 22 T cell receptor beta chains below, sequenced in a study of OX40 agonist ivuxolimab in advanced cancers. Sequenced by immunoSEQ multiplex PCR; TCRdb stores in-frame clones only, minus some. The sample lists fewer than 60,000 clones, 60% to 80% occurring once. Sample: CD4+ or CD8+ T cells sorted from blood, taken in a trial of the OX40 agonist ivuxolimab. These receptors were taken from an adult with an advanced solid tumor such as melanoma, head and neck, liver or kidney cancer.

The chain uses TRBV5-1 and TRBJ2-7; 11 bases line up with TRBD1. V was clipped by 4 bases and J by 6 bases; unmatched bases: 3. The CDR3 runs 13 residues. The germline V gene encodes CDR1 SGHRS and CDR2 YFSETQ. The CDR3 DNA is TGCGCCAGCAGCCTGGGACAGGGGGGCGAGCAGTACTTC. Translation: CASSLGQGGEQYF.

The rearrangement links TRBV4-3 to TRBJ2-3, with 7 bases aligning to TRBD2. The CDR3 contains 21 residues. Germline CDR1 LGHNA, CDR2 YSLEER. The ends lost 0 bases at V and 0 bases at J; junction bases unmatched: 18. CDR3 sequence (DNA): TGCGCCAGCAGCCAAGATACCCGCAGGGTGGGGGGGAAGGCTAGCACAGATACGCAGTATTTT. Residues: CASSQDTRRVGGKASTDTQYF.

The V and J genes are TRBV28 and TRBJ2-7; 8 nucleotides align to TRBD1. V gave up 3 bases and J gave up 4 bases; unmatched junction bases: 14. Per germline, CDR1 MDHEN and CDR2 SYDVKM. The CDR3 covers 17 residues. CDR3 in amino acids: CASSLRGIPGGWYEQYF. The DNA of the CDR3 is TGTGCCAGCAGTTTGAGGGGGATACCAGGGGGCTGGTACGAGCAGTACTTC.

This chain connects TRBV29-1 to TRBJ2-4; 8 bases map to TRBD2. The CDR3 is made up of 15 amino acids. Germline values: CDR1 SQVTM, CDR2 ANQGSEA. The V segment lost 6 bases and the J segment 0 bases; nucleotides outside the gene matches: 7. The CDR3 sequence: CSVQRGPLAKNIQYF. In DNA form, the CDR3 reads TGCAGCGTCCAGCGGGGGCCTCTAGCCAAAAACATTCAGTACTTC. Drawing the rest from reference TRBV29-1 and TRBJ2-4, the complete variable domain is SAVISQKPSRDICQRGTSLTIQCQVDSQVTMMFWYRQQPGQSLTLIATANQGSEATYESGFVIDKFPISRPNLTFSTLTVSNMSPEDSSIYLCSVQRGPLAKNIQYFGAGTRLSVL.

This clone was observed a single time. The chain couples TRBV19 to TRBJ1-1, with 7 positions matching TRBD1. CDR3 length: 17 residues. From germline, CDR1 is LNHDA and CDR2 SQIVND (reference sequence). The V gene end was trimmed by 4 bases and the J gene end by 1 base; junction bases not matched to a gene: 12. CDR3 in amino acids: CASSTHRQGLGNTEAFF. For the CDR3, the DNA is TGTGCCAGTAGTACCCACCGACAGGGTCTGGGGAACACTGAAGCTTTCTTT.

This chain connects TRBV18 to TRBJ2-3, with 11 nucleotides matching TRBD2. The junction had 4 bases not matched to a gene; V was cut back by 6 bases and J by 2 bases. CDR1 and CDR2 from the germline V gene are KGHSH and LQKENI. The CDR3 covers 15 residues. CDR3 sequence: CASSLAGGTTDTQYF. CDR3 sequence (DNA): TGTGCCAGCTCTTTAGCGGGAGGGACCACAGATACGCAGTATTTT.

The chain joins TRBV5-1 to TRBJ1-5, with TRBD1 identical over 9 bases. The trim removed 4 bases at V and 6 bases at J, leaving 8 bases unmatched. The CDR3 extends over 15 amino acids. CDR1 is SGHRS and CDR2 is YFSETQ in the germline V gene. This CDR3 reads CASSKGQGAGQPQHF. CDR3 nucleotide sequence: TGCGCCAGCAGCAAGGGACAGGGAGCCGGTCAGCCCCAGCATTTT.

This chain joins TRBV27 and TRBJ1-4; 8 bases fit TRBD1. V lost 5 bases and J lost 9; bases outside the gene matches: 5. This CDR3 has 13 residues. From germline, CDR1 is MNHEY and CDR2 SMNVEV (reference sequence). The CDR3 region has the DNA TGTGCCAGCAGTCAGGGGGCCGGGCAAAAACTGTTTTTT. Its protein is CASSQGAGQKLFF.

J is TRBJ2-6 and V is TRBV7-9; a weak D match, TRBD1 (5 bases). The ends were cut back, 1 base at V and 2 bases at J, with 12 bases in the middle. The CDR3 sequence is 17 residues long. Germline lookup yields CDR1 SEHNR and CDR2 FQNEAQ (reference sequence). CDR3 in amino acids: CASSLEAGFAGANVLTF. CDR3 DNA: TGTGCCAGCAGCTTAGAGGCAGGGTTTGCTGGGGCCAACGTCCTGACTTTC.

This chain joins TRBV10-2 and TRBJ1-2; no firm D call. The CDR3 has 16 amino acids. From germline, CDR1 is WSHSY and CDR2 SAAADI. V was pared by 0 bases and J by 5 bases, with 16 bases between. Here the CDR3 DNA reads TGCGCCAGCAGTGAGTCCACAACGGTCCGGTGGTATGGCTACACCTTC. Translated, it gives CASSESTTVRWYGYTF.

The chain has TRBV2 and TRBJ2-5; possible D gene TRBD1, 6 bases. The CDR3 covers 15 residues. Trimming pared 5 bases from V and 0 bases from J, leaving 13 bases between. Germline CDR1 reads SNHLY; CDR2 reads FYNNEI. The CDR3 is CASSTVGGYQETQYF. Here the CDR3 DNA reads TGTGCCAGCAGTACGGTAGGGGGTTACCAAGAGACCCAGTACTTC.

The rearrangement uses TRBV10-1 and TRBJ2-7; weak D call: TRBD2 (5 bases). The V gene's germline CDR1 is WNHNN and CDR2 SYGVQD (reference sequence). CDR3 length: 14 residues. V lost 8 bases and J lost 9, with 23 bases in between. Written as DNA, the CDR3 is TGCGCCAGCTCCGAGTCGAGGGAAATTATGGGGCAGTACTTC. Translated, it gives CASSESREIMGQYF.

V gene TRBV2 combines with J gene TRBJ1-1; D gene uncertain. CDR3 size: 10 residues. In germline, CDR1 is SNHLY, CDR2 FYNNEI. V shed 6 bases and J shed 4 bases, with 3 bases lying between them. The CDR3 DNA reads as TGTGCCAGCAGAGGCACTGAAGCTTTCTTT. Amino acids: CASRGTEAFF. Full variable domain (remainder filled in from reference TRBV2 and TRBJ1-1): EPEVTQTPSHQVTQMGQEVILRCVPISNHLYFYWYRQILGQKVEFLVSFYNNEISEKSEIFDDQFSVERPDGSNFTLKIRSTKLEDSAMYFCASRGTEAFFGQGTRLTVV.

The J gene is TRBJ1-1, the V gene TRBV11-2; no clear D. V lost 6 bases and J 1 base, leaving 3 bases between the germline ends. Germline-derived CDR1 and CDR2 are SGHAT and FQNNGV. The CDR3 consists of 11 residues. This chain's CDR3 is CASSQNTEAFF. CDR3 coding DNA: TGTGCCAGCAGTCAGAACACTGAAGCTTTCTTT.

CDR3 sequence: CASSQEQDTFQHF. DNA for the CDR3: TGCGCCAGCAGCCAAGAGCAGGACACCTTCCAGCATTTT. This chain uses TRBV4-3 with TRBJ1-5; maybe TRBD1 (5 bases). V was clipped by 0 bases and J by 12 bases, with 12 bases between them. The CDR3 consists of 13 residues. Germline CDR1 is LGHNA and CDR2 is YSLEER.

The rearrangement links TRBV9 to TRBJ2-7; TRBD1 agrees at 8 bases. Trimming removed 2 bases from V and 4 bases from J; junction bases left unmatched: 8. CDR1 and CDR2 (germline): SGDLS, YYNGEE. The CDR3 extends over 15 amino acids. The CDR3 loop is CASSVGQGWAYEQYF. CDR3 bases: TGTGCCAGCAGCGTTGGACAGGGATGGGCTTACGAGCAGTACTTC.

This chain uses TRBV11-2 with TRBJ2-3; D is unresolved. V was pared by 2 bases and J by 5 bases, with 11 bases between. The CDR3 runs to 14 residues. Germline lookup yields CDR1 SGHAT and CDR2 FQNNGV. The CDR3 here is CASSLYESGDTQYF. The CDR3 bases are TGTGCCAGCAGCTTATACGAGTCCGGAGATACGCAGTATTTT. Variable domain in full (rest from reference TRBV11-2 and TRBJ2-3): EAGVAQSPRYKIIEKRQSVAFWCNPISGHATLYWYQQILGQGPKLLIQFQNNGVVDDSQLPKDRFSAERLKGVDSTLKIQPAKLEDSAVYLCASSLYESGDTQYFGPGTRLTVL.

About this clone: The junction and the germline gene differ at one end; a read error may be behind it. The rearrangement links TRBV7-2 to TRBJ1-4; D ambiguous. Germline assignment: CDR1 SGHTA and CDR2 FQGNSA. This CDR3 comprises 12 residues. The CDR3 region is CASSLVRENLFF. CDR3 DNA sequence: TGTGCCAGCAGCCTGGTGCGAGAAAACCTGTTTTTT.

CDR3: CASRYPERETQYF. The CDR3 DNA reads as TGTGCCAGCAGGTATCCTGAGCGGGAGACCCAGTACTTC. The chain uses TRBV6-5 and TRBJ2-5, with D perhaps matching TRBD2 (5 bases). Trimming took 6 bases from V and 5 from J, leaving 13 bases between them. In germline, CDR1 is MNHEY, CDR2 SVGAGI. The CDR3 length is 13 residues.

This clone was found a few times. The V gene is TRBV30, the J gene TRBJ1-2; D is unclear. V shed 0 bases and J shed 8 bases, with 7 bases lying between them. Germline V lookup: CDR1 GTSNPN, CDR2 SVGIG (reference sequence). The CDR3 length is 11 residues. CDR3: CAWSVQQGYTF. The CDR3 DNA follows: TGTGCCTGGAGTGTACAGCAGGGCTACACCTTC.

Only one count was recorded for this clone. The chain has TRBV29-1 and TRBJ1-1; D perhaps matches TRBD1 (5 bases). V was shortened by 7 bases and J by 1 base, with 16 bases between the two germline ends. This CDR3 spans 14 amino acids. CDR1 and CDR2 (germline): SQVTM, ANQGSEA. CDR3 bases: TGCAGCGGGGGGGTCGGAAACCCGAACACTGAAGCTTTCTTT. Its protein product is CSGGVGNPNTEAFF.

The gene calls are TRBV5-1 and TRBJ1-2, with a tentative D call TRBD1 (6 bases). The CDR3 length is 14 residues. CDR1 and CDR2 from the germline V gene are SGHRS and YFSETQ. The germline V and J ends were trimmed by 7 bases and 8 bases, with 21 bases remaining between them. CDR3 in amino acids: CASSFSAGEQGYTF. The CDR3 DNA is TGCGCCAGCTCTTTTTCTGCAGGGGAGCAAGGCTACACCTTC. Looking up the rest from reference TRBV5-1 and TRBJ1-2 gives the full variable domain: KAGVTQTPRYLIKTRGQQVTLSCSPISGHRSVSWYQQTPGQGLQFLFEYFSETQRNKGNFPGRFSGRQFSNSRSEMNVSTLELGDSALYLCASSFSAGEQGYTFGSGTRLTVV.